This TCR beta chain was identified in a study of blood T cell repertoires in COVID-19. This clone was found a few times. The germline V gene has CDR1 LGHDT and CDR2 YNNKEL (reference sequence). Trimming cost V 4 bases and J 5 bases, with 11 bases left between them. The CDR3 is 13 amino acids. Per the original data handling: Counts of nucleated cells, estimated from reference gene primer amplification, were obtained. Data came from immunoSEQ multiplex PCR; TCRdb stores just in-frame clones and leaves some out. For V, J and clone size, that table is used; D and trimming come from the DNA. The table shows about 150,000 clones, with about 87% occurring only once.

The receptor comes from an elderly man with acute or convalescent COVID-19. V usage is TRBV3-1 (or the pseudogene TRBV3-2) and J usage is TRBJ2-5; TRBD2 is a possible D gene (5 bases). Input material: peripheral blood. The CDR3 region is CASSRRRRETQYF. CDR3 bases: TGTGCCAGCAGCCGAAGACGGAGGGAGACCCAGTACTTC.